The T cell receptor beta chain under discussion was sequenced for a study of beta chain features in type 1 diabetes. General observations from the study: For Type 1 diabetes patients, all four CD4+ subsets carried TCRB CDR3s that were moderately but significantly shorter. Individuals with type 1 diabetes displayed fewer insertions and more deletions at VDJ junctions.

Germline V gene sequence: CDR1 SGHNT, CDR2 YYREEE (reference sequence). The CDR3 has 15 amino acids. The V and J ends lost 3 bases and 0 bases respectively, with 10 bases between them. A remark on this clone: Its matching antigen is unknown.

Reverse transcribing all isolated RNA meant expressed TCRB transcripts were sequenced. The data were produced by immunoSEQ multiplex PCR, yet TCRdb's version contains in-frame clones alone and is incomplete. The table has 300,000 to 350,000 clones, roughly 8% seen once. V and J are TRBV5-4 and TRBJ2-1; D not certain. Material: central memory CD4+ T cells from blood. The sequence derives from a woman aged 18-29 years in good health. The CDR3: CASSSELNSYNEQFF. Here the CDR3 DNA reads TGTGCCAGCAGCTCGGAACTTAACTCCTACAATGAGCAGTTCTTC.